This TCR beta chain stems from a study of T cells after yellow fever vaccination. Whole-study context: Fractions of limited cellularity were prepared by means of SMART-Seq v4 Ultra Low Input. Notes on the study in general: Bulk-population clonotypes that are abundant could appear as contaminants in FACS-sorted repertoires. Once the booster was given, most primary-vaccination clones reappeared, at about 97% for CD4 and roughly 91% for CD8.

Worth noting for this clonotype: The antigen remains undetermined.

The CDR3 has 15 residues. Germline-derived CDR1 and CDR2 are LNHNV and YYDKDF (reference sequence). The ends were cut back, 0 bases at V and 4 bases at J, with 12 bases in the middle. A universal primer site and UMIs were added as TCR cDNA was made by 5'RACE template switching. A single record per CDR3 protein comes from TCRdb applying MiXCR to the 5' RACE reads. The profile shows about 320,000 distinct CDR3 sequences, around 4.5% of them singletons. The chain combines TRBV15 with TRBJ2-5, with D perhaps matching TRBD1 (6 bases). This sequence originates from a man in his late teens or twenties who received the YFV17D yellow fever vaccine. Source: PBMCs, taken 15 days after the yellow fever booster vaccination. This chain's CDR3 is CATSRDGGVGETQYF. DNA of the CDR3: TGTGCCACCAGCAGAGATGGGGGCGTTGGAGAGACCCAGTACTTC.